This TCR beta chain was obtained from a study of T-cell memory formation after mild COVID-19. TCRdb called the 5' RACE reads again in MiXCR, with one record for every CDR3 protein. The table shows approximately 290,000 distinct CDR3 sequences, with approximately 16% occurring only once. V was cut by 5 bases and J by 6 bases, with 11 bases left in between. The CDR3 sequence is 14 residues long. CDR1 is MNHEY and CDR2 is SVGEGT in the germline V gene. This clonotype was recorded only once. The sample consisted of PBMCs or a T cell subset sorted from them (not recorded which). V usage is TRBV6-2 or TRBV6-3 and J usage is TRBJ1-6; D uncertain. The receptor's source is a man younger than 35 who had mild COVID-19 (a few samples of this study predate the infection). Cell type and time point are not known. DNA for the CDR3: TGTGCCAGCAGTCCGTGGGGAATTAATTCACCCCTCCACTTT. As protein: CASSPWGINSPLHF.